This is a list of T cell receptor beta chains from one sample in a study of cytomegalovirus exposure and HLA in healthy donors. Only in-frame clones appear in the TCRdb table, and some are missing; sequencing was by immunoSEQ multiplex PCR. Of about 54,000 clones listed, roughly 74% are singletons. Sequencing was performed on PBMCs. The receptor source for this set is a female donor in good health and CMV-seronegative. Both conserved end residues are part of each CDR3. The D gene is left open where the match is weak. The size of a clone is reported for some rows only, either as once, few or many, or as a class for expanded clones.

v_gene: TRBV30
j_gene: TRBJ1-3
abundance: -
d_gene: -
CDR3aa: CAWSISLDTIYF
CDR3nt: TGTGCCTGGAGTATTTCCCTAGACACCATATATTTT

v_gene: TRBV20-1
j_gene: TRBJ1-2
abundance: -
d_gene: -
CDR3aa: CSAQGNYGYTF
CDR3nt: TGCAGCGCCCAGGGTAACTATGGCTACACCTTC

v_gene: TRBV14
j_gene: TRBJ1-4
abundance: -
d_gene: -
CDR3aa: CASSQDQGFNEKLFF
CDR3nt: TGTGCCAGCAGCCAAGACCAGGGTTTTAATGAAAAACTGTTTTTT

v_gene: TRBV7-9
j_gene: TRBJ2-7
abundance: -
d_gene: -
CDR3aa: CASSSPSAGLVTYEQYF
CDR3nt: TGTGCCAGCAGCTCCCCAAGTGCGGGCCTAGTTACCTACGAGCAGTACTTC

v_gene: TRBV5-1
j_gene: TRBJ2-1
abundance: -
d_gene: TRBD2
CDR3aa: CASSWDSGGGYNEQFF
CDR3nt: TGCGCCAGCAGCTGGGATAGCGGGGGAGGATACAATGAGCAGTTCTTC

v_gene: TRBV18
j_gene: TRBJ1-5
abundance: -
d_gene: -
CDR3aa: CASSPSGGQPQHF
CDR3nt: TGTGCCAGCTCACCGTCGGGGGGACAGCCCCAGCATTTT

v_gene: TRBV4-3
j_gene: TRBJ1-1
abundance: -
d_gene: TRBD1
CDR3aa: CASSQDYRGAMNTEAFF
CDR3nt: TGCGCCAGCAGCCAAGATTACAGGGGGGCAATGAACACTGAAGCTTTCTTT

v_gene: TRBV6-4
j_gene: TRBJ1-5
abundance: once
d_gene: -
CDR3aa: CASSDPGQGFWNQPQHF
CDR3nt: TGTGCCAGCAGTGACCCGGGTCAGGGTTTTTGGAATCAGCCCCAGCATTTT

v_gene: TRBV15
j_gene: TRBJ1-1
abundance: -
d_gene: -
CDR3aa: CATRGGVTEAFF
CDR3nt: TGTGCCACCCGAGGAGGGGTCACTGAAGCTTTCTTT

v_gene: TRBV7-3
j_gene: TRBJ2-7
abundance: -
d_gene: TRBD2
CDR3aa: CASSLFPPNGGGWGEQYF
CDR3nt: TGTGCCAGCAGCTTATTCCCCCCGAACGGCGGGGGATGGGGCGAGCAGTACTTC

v_gene: TRBV5-6
j_gene: TRBJ2-3
abundance: -
d_gene: TRBD1
CDR3aa: CASLPTGDVIDTQYF
CDR3nt: TGTGCCAGCTTACCGACAGGGGATGTTATAGATACGCAGTATTTT

v_gene: TRBV27
j_gene: TRBJ1-4
abundance: few
d_gene: -
CDR3aa: CASSLGPPSATNEKLFF
CDR3nt: TGTGCCAGCAGTTTAGGCCCCCCCAGTGCAACTAATGAAAAACTGTTTTTT

v_gene: TRBV18
j_gene: TRBJ1-4
abundance: -
d_gene: TRBD1
CDR3aa: CASSRQGRGEKLFF
CDR3nt: TGTGCCAGCTCTCGACAGGGGAGAGGTGAAAAACTGTTTTTT

v_gene: TRBV5-8
j_gene: TRBJ1-2
abundance: -
d_gene: -
CDR3aa: CASSLDNRNYGYTF
CDR3nt: TGTGCCAGCAGCTTGGATAACAGAAACTATGGCTACACCTTC

v_gene: TRBV7-9
j_gene: TRBJ2-3
abundance: once
d_gene: -
CDR3aa: CASSRSTGDTQYF
CDR3nt: TGTGCCAGCAGCCGCTCGACGGGAGATACGCAGTATTTT

v_gene: TRBV7-9
j_gene: TRBJ1-6
abundance: -
d_gene: TRBD1
CDR3aa: CSSSLEAGGHDSPLHF
CDR3nt: TGTTCCAGCAGCCTAGAAGCAGGGGGACACGATTCACCCCTCCACTTT

v_gene: TRBV4-2
j_gene: TRBJ1-2
abundance: -
d_gene: -
CDR3aa: CASSQESFRAGGYTF
CDR3nt: TGTGCCAGCAGCCAAGAATCCTTCAGGGCAGGCGGCTACACCTTC

v_gene: TRBV19
j_gene: TRBJ2-3
abundance: few
d_gene: -
CDR3aa: CASSMGPGTSTDTQYF
CDR3nt: TGTGCCAGTAGTATGGGGCCAGGGACTAGCACAGATACGCAGTATTTT

v_gene: TRBV4-2
j_gene: TRBJ2-1
abundance: -
d_gene: -
CDR3aa: CASSQDSGNEQFF
CDR3nt: TGTGCCAGCAGCCAAGATTCGGGAAATGAGCAGTTCTTC

v_gene: TRBV13
j_gene: TRBJ1-1
abundance: -
d_gene: -
CDR3aa: CASSSYRAAEAFF
CDR3nt: TGTGCCAGCAGCTCGTACAGGGCGGCTGAAGCTTTCTTT

v_gene: TRBV21-1
j_gene: TRBJ2-1
abundance: few
d_gene: -
CDR3aa: CASSPKDHRGGNEQFF
CDR3nt: TGTGCCAGCAGCCCTAAGGACCACCGAGGGGGCAATGAGCAGTTCTTC

v_gene: TRBV2
j_gene: TRBJ1-3
abundance: -
d_gene: -
CDR3aa: CASNRMSGNTIYF
CDR3nt: TGTGCCAGCAATCGTATGTCTGGAAACACCATATATTTT

v_gene: TRBV27
j_gene: TRBJ1-1
abundance: few
d_gene: TRBD1
CDR3aa: CASSRERTGLYRGEAFF
CDR3nt: TGTGCCAGCAGTCGAGAAAGGACAGGGTTATATCGGGGTGAAGCTTTCTTT

v_gene: TRBV7-3
j_gene: TRBJ2-7
abundance: few
d_gene: -
CDR3aa: CASSSYLDGVKYF
CDR3nt: TGTGCCAGCAGCTCATACCTCGACGGGGTGAAGTACTTC

v_gene: TRBV4-1
j_gene: TRBJ1-5
abundance: few
d_gene: -
CDR3aa: CASSQAVGVEYNQPQHF
CDR3nt: TGCGCCAGCAGCCAAGCAGTCGGGGTTGAGTACAATCAGCCCCAGCATTTT

v_gene: TRBV5-1
j_gene: TRBJ1-2
abundance: -
d_gene: -
CDR3aa: CASSLAGVGYGYTF
CDR3nt: TGCGCCAGCAGCTTGGCAGGGGTTGGCTATGGCTACACCTTC

v_gene: TRBV11-2
j_gene: TRBJ1-2
abundance: -
d_gene: TRBD1
CDR3aa: CASSRGQGEGYTF
CDR3nt: TGTGCCAGCAGCCGGGGACAGGGTGAAGGCTACACCTTC

v_gene: TRBV12-5
j_gene: TRBJ2-1
abundance: -
d_gene: -
CDR3aa: CASGLRYVGNNEQFF
CDR3nt: TGTGCTAGTGGTTTGAGGTACGTCGGGAACAATGAGCAGTTCTTC

v_gene: TRBV7-2
j_gene: TRBJ1-1
abundance: -
d_gene: -
CDR3aa: CASSLGGSSNTEAFF
CDR3nt: TGTGCCAGCAGCTTAGGCGGCAGTTCGAACACTGAAGCTTTCTTT

v_gene: TRBV6-5
j_gene: TRBJ2-7
abundance: -
d_gene: TRBD2
CDR3aa: CASSLAGGAYEQYF
CDR3nt: TGTGCCAGCAGCCTAGCGGGGGGTGCGTACGAGCAGTACTTC

v_gene: TRBV5-1
j_gene: TRBJ1-2
abundance: -
d_gene: -
CDR3aa: CASSLREGKGYGYTF
CDR3nt: TGCGCCAGCAGCTTGAGGGAGGGCAAAGGCTATGGCTACACCTTC

v_gene: TRBV2
j_gene: TRBJ1-6
abundance: few
d_gene: -
CDR3aa: CASTRTENSPLHF
CDR3nt: TGTGCCAGCACTAGGACAGAAAATTCACCCCTCCACTTT

v_gene: TRBV18
j_gene: TRBJ1-6
abundance: -
d_gene: TRBD1
CDR3aa: CASSPQGATNSPLHF
CDR3nt: TGTGCCAGCTCACCCCAGGGGGCGACTAATTCACCCCTCCACTTT

v_gene: TRBV7-2
j_gene: TRBJ1-2
abundance: -
d_gene: -
CDR3aa: CASSPGVYYGYTF
CDR3nt: TGTGCCAGCAGCCCAGGGGTATACTATGGCTACACCTTC

v_gene: TRBV15
j_gene: TRBJ1-1
abundance: few
d_gene: -
CDR3aa: CATSREGGINTEAFF
CDR3nt: TGTGCCACCAGCAGAGAGGGGGGGATTAACACTGAAGCTTTCTTT

v_gene: TRBV7-8
j_gene: TRBJ1-1
abundance: -
d_gene: -
CDR3aa: CASTLRPGVNAEAFF
CDR3nt: TGTGCCAGCACCCTAAGGCCCGGGGTCAACGCTGAAGCTTTCTTT

v_gene: TRBV19
j_gene: TRBJ2-7
abundance: -
d_gene: -
CDR3aa: CASSIIPGNSYEQYF
CDR3nt: TGTGCCAGTAGTATAATCCCAGGGAACTCCTACGAGCAGTACTTC

v_gene: TRBV5-1
j_gene: TRBJ1-2
abundance: few
d_gene: -
CDR3aa: CASSPDSYGYTF
CDR3nt: TGCGCCAGCAGCCCGGACAGTTATGGCTACACCTTC

v_gene: TRBV13
j_gene: TRBJ1-1
abundance: -
d_gene: -
CDR3aa: CASSLDTYTEAFF
CDR3nt: TGTGCCAGCAGCTTGGACACCTACACTGAAGCTTTCTTT

v_gene: TRBV19
j_gene: TRBJ1-6
abundance: -
d_gene: -
CDR3aa: CASSIAAGGNSPLHF
CDR3nt: TGTGCCAGTAGTATAGCAGCGGGAGGGAATTCACCCCTCCACTTT

v_gene: TRBV30
j_gene: TRBJ2-3
abundance: -
d_gene: -
CDR3aa: CAWSVGRLRTDTQYF
CDR3nt: TGTGCCTGGAGTGTCGGGAGACTGAGGACAGATACGCAGTATTTT